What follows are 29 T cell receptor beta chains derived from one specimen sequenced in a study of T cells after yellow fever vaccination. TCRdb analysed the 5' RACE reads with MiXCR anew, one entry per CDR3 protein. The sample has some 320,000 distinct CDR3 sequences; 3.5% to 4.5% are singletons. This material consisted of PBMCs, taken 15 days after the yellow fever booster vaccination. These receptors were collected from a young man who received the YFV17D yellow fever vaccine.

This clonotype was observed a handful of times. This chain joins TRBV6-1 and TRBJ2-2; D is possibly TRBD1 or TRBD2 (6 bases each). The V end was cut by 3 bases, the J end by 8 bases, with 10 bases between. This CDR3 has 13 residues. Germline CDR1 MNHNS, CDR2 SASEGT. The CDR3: CASSEGGEGELFF. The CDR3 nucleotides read TGTGCCAGCAGTGAGGGGGGCGAAGGGGAGCTGTTTTTT.

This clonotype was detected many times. CDR3 sequence reads: CASSSGTSGGENTGELFF. For the CDR3, the DNA is TGTGCCAGCAGCTCCGGGACTAGCGGGGGGGAGAACACCGGGGAGCTGTTTTTT. The chain uses TRBV7-3 and TRBJ2-2; TRBD2 matches at 16 bases. The length of the CDR3 is 18 residues. Germline CDR1 is SGHTA and CDR2 is FQGTGA. The V segment lost 4 bases and the J segment 1 base; nucleotides outside the gene matches: 3.

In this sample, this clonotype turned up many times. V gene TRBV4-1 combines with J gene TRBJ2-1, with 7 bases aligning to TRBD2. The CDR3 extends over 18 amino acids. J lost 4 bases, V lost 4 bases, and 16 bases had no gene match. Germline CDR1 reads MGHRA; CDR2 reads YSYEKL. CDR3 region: CASSREVVGLGIYNEQFF. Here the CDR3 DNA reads TGCGCCAGCAGCCGGGAAGTGGTCGGACTAGGGATATACAATGAGCAGTTCTTC.

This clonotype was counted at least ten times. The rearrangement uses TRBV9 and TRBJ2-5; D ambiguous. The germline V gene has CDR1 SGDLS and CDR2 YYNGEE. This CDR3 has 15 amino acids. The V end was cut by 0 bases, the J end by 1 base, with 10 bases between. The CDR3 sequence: CASSVASSVQETQYF. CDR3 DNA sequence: TGTGCCAGCAGCGTAGCTAGTTCGGTCCAAGAGACCCAGTACTTC.

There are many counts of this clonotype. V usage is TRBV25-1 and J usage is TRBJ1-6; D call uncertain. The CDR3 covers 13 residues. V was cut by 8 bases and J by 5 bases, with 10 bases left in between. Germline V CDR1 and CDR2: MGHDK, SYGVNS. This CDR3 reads CASSYTDNSPLHF. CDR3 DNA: TGTGCCAGCTCCTACACGGATAATTCACCCCTCCACTTT.

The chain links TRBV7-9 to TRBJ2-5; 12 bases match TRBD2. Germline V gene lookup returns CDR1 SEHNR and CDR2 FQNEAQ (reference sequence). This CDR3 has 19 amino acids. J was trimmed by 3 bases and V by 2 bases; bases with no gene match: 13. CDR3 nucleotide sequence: TGTGCCAGCAGCTTATTTGGAAGACTAGCGGGGGCAACCGAAGAGACCCAGTACTTC. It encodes CASSLFGRLAGATEETQYF.

The CDR3 loop reads CASSRLHRGLQETQYF. The CDR3 nucleotides are TGTGCCAGCAGCCGACTGCATCGGGGGCTTCAAGAGACCCAGTACTTC. This rearrangement joins TRBV7-2 to TRBJ2-5; D may match TRBD1 or TRBD2 (6 bases each). The germline V and J ends were trimmed by 5 bases and 2 bases, with 18 bases remaining between them. Germline V CDR1 and CDR2: SGHTA, FQGNSA. The CDR3 totals 16 residues.

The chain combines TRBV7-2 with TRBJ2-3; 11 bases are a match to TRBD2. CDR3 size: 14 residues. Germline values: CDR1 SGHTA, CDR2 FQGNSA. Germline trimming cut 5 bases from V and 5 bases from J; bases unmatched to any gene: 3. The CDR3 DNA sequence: TGTGCCAGCAGCATACTAGCGGGAGTAGATACGCAGTATTTT. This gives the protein CASSILAGVDTQYF.

CDR3 sequence (DNA): TGCAGCGTTGAAATTGGGAACCAGCCCCAGCATTTT. It specifies CSVEIGNQPQHF. The chain joins TRBV29-1 to TRBJ1-5; D is uncertain. Between the trimmed V and J ends, which lost 2 bases and 7 bases, there was a span of 9 bases. Germline CDR1 SQVTM, CDR2 ANQGSEA. The CDR3 has 12 residues.

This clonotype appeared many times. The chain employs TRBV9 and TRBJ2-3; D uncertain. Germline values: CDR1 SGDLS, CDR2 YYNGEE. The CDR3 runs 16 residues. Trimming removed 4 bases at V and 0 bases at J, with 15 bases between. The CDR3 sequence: CASSTPGGRSTDTQYF. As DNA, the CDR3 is TGTGCCAGCAGCACCCCAGGTGGGCGGAGCACAGATACGCAGTATTTT.

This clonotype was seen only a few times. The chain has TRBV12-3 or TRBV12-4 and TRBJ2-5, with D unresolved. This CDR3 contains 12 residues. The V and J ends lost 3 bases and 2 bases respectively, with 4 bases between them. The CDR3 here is CASSLRQETQYF. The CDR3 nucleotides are TGTGCCAGCAGTTTGAGGCAAGAGACCCAGTACTTC.

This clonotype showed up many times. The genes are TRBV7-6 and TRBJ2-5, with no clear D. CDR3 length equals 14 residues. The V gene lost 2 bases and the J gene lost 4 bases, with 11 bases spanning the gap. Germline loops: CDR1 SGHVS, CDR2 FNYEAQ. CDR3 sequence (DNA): TGTGCCAGCAGCTTATCCCACCTACGAGAGACCCAGTACTTC. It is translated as CASSLSHLRETQYF.

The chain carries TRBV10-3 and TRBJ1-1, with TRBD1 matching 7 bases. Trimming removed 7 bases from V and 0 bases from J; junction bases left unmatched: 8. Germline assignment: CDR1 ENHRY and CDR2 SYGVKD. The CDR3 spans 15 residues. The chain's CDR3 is CAITQGGNVNTEAFF. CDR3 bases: TGTGCCATCACCCAGGGGGGCAACGTGAACACTGAAGCTTTCTTT.

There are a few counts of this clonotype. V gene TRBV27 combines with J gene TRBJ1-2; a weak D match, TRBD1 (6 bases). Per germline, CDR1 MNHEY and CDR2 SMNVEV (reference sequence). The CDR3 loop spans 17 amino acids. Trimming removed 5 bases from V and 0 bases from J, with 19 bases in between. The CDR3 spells CASSITGTTLANYGYTF. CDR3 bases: TGTGCCAGCAGTATAACAGGGACAACCTTAGCTAACTATGGCTACACCTTC.

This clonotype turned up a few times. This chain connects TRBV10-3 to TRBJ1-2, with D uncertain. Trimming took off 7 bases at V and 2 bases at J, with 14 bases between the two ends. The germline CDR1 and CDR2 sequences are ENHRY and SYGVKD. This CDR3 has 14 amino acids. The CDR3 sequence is CAINAGPGNYGYTF. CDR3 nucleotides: TGTGCCATCAATGCAGGACCGGGAAACTATGGCTACACCTTC.

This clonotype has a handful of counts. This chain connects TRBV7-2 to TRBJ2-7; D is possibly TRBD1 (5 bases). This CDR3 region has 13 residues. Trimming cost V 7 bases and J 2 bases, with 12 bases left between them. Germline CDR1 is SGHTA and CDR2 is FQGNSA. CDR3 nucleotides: TGTGCCAGCACCAGGGCAGGCGCCTACGAGCAGTACTTC. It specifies CASTRAGAYEQYF.

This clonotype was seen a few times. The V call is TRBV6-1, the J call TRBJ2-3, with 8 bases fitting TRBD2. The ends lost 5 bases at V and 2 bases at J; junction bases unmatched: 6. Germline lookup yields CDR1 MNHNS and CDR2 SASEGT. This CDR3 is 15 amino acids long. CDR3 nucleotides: TGTGCCAGCAGTCGGACGGGAGGGTACACAGATACGCAGTATTTT. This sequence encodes CASSRTGGYTDTQYF.

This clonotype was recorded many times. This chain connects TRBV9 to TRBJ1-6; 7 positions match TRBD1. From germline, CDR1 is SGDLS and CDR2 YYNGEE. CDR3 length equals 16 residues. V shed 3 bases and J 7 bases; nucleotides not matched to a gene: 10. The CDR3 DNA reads TGTGCCAGCAGCGAACAACAGGGGTCGATGAATTCACCCCTCCACTTT. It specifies CASSEQQGSMNSPLHF.

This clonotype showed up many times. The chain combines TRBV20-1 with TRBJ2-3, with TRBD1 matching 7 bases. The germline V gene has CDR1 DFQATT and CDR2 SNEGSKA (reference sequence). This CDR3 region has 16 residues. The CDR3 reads CSGWEPTGDSTDTQYF. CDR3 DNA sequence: TGCAGCGGGTGGGAACCTACAGGGGACAGCACAGATACGCAGTATTTT.

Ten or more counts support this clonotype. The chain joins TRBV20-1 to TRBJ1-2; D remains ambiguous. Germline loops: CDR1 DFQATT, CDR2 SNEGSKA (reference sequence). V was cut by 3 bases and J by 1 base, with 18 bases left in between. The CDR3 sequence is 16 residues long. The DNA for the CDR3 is TGCAGTGCTAGGCCAGTGGCGGGGATAGGTAACTATGGCTACACCTTC. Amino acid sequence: CSARPVAGIGNYGYTF.

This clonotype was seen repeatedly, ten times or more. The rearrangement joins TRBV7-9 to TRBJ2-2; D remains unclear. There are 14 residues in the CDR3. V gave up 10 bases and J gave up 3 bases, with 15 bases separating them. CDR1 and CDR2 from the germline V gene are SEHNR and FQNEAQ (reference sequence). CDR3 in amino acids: CATYDGQHTGELFF. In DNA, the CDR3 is TGTGCCACTTACGATGGGCAGCACACCGGGGAGCTGTTTTTT.

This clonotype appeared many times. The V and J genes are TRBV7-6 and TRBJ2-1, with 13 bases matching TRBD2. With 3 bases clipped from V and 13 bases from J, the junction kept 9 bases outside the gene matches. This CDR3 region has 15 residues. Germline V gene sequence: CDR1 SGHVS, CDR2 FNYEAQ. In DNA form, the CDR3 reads TGTGCCAGCAGCTTGGGGACTAGCGGGGCCCGGGGACAGTTCTTC. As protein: CASSLGTSGARGQFF.

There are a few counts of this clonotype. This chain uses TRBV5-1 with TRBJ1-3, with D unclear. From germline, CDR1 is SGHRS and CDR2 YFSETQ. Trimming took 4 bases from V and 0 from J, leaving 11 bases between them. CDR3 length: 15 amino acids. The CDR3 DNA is TGCGCCAGCAGCATCGGCGGCACCTCTGGAAACACCATATATTTT. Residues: CASSIGGTSGNTIYF.

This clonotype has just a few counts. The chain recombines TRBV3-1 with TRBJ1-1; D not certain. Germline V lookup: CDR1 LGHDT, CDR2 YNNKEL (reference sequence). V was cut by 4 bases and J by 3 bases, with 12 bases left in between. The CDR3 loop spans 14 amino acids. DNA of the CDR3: TGTGCCAGCAGCCCTTTAGGGAGGGACACTGAAGCTTTCTTT. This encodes CASSPLGRDTEAFF.

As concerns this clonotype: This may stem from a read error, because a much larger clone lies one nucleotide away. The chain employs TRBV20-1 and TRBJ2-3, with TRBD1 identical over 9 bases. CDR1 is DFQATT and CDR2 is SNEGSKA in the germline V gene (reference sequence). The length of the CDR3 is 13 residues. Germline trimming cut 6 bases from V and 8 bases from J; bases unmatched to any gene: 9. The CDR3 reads CSACRDRVPTQYF. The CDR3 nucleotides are TGCAGTGCGTGCCGGGACAGGGTTCCTACGCAGTATTTT.

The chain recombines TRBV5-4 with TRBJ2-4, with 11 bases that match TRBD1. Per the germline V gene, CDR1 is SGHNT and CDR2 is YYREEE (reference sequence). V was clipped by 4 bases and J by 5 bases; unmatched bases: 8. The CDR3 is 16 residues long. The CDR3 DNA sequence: TGTGCCAGCAGCCCAGGACAGGGGGCGCGAGAAAACATTCAGTACTTC. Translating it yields CASSPGQGARENIQYF. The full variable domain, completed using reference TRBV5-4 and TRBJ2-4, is ETGVTQSPTHLIKTRGQQVTLRCSSQSGHNTVSWYQQALGQGPQFIFQYYREEENGRGNFPPRFSGLQFPNYSSELNVNALELDDSALYLCASSPGQGARENIQYFGAGTRLSVL.

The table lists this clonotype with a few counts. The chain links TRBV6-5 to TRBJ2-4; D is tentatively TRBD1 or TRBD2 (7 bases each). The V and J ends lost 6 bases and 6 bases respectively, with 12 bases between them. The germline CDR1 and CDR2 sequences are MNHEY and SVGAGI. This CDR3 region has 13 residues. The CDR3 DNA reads TGTGCCAGCAGCCCCAGGGGGGGAAACATTCAGTACTTC. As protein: CASSPRGGNIQYF.

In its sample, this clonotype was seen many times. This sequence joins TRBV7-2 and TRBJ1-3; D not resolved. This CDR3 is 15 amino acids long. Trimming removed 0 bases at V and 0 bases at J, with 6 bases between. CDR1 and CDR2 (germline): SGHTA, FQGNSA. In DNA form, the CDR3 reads TGTGCCAGCAGCTTAGCGGCAGGCTCTGGAAACACCATATATTTT. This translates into CASSLAAGSGNTIYF.

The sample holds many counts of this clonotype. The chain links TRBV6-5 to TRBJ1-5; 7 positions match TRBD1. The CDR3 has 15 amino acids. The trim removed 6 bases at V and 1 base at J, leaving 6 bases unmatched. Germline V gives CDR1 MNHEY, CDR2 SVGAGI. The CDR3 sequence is CASRRDSGSNQPQHF. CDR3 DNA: TGTGCCAGCAGACGGGACAGCGGGAGCAATCAGCCCCAGCATTTT.